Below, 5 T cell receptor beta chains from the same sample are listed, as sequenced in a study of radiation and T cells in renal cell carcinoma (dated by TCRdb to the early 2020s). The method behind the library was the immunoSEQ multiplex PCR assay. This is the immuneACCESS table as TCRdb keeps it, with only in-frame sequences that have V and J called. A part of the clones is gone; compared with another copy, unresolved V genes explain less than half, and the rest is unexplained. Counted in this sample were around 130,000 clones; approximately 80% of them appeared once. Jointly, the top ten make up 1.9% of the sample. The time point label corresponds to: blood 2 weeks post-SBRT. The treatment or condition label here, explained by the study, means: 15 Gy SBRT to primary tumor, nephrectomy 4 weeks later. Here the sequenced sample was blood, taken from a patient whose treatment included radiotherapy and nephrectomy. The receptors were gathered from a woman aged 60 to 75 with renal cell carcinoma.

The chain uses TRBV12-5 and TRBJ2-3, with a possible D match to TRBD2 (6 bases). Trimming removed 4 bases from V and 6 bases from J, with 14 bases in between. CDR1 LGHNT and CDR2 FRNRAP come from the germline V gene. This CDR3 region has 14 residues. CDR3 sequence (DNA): TGTGCTAGTGGTTCCCGGGACTGGGACGATACGCAGTATTTT. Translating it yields CASGSRDWDDTQYF.

The CDR3 reads CASTWSRGDYGYTF. Written as DNA, the CDR3 is TGTGCCAGTACTTGGTCCAGGGGAGACTATGGCTACACCTTC. J is TRBJ1-2 and V is TRBV19; D perhaps matches TRBD1 (6 bases). Trimming stripped 7 bases from V and 3 bases from J, with 15 bases between. CDR3 length: 14 amino acids. CDR1 and CDR2 (germline): LNHDA, SQIVND (reference sequence). The entire variable domain, with the rest obtained from reference TRBV19 and TRBJ1-2, is as follows: DGGITQSPKYLFRKEGQNVTLSCEQNLNHDAMYWYRQDPGQGLRLIYYSQIVNDFQKGDIAEGYSVSREKKESFPLTVTSAQKNPTAFYLCASTWSRGDYGYTFGSGTRLTVV.

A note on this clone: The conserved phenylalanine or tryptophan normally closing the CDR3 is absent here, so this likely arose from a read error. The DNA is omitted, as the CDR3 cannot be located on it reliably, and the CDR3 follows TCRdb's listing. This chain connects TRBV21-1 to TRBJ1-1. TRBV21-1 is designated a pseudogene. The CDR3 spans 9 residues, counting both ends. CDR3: CASSTSRRE.

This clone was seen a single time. CDR3 sequence reads: CASSFPLQRTGEKLFF. CDR3 coding DNA: TGTGCCAGCAGTTTCCCCCTCCAGAGGACTGGTGAAAAACTGTTTTTT. The chain links TRBV28 to TRBJ1-4; no clear D. V lost 3 bases to trimming and J lost 7 bases, with 18 bases between them. The CDR3 spans 16 residues. Germline lookup yields CDR1 MDHEN and CDR2 SYDVKM.

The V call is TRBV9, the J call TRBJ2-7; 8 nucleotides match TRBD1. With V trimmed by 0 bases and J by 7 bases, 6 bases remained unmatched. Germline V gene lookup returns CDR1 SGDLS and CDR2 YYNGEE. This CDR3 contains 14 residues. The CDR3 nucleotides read TGTGCCAGCAGCGTAGGACAGGGGCTCGGTGAGCAGTACTTC. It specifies CASSVGQGLGEQYF.